Following are 16 T cell receptor beta chains from one sample sequenced in a study of blood T cells in healthy people across ages. A sample-barcoded 5' primer and a J-beta primer mix were used in a second PCR of about 6 to 11 cycles. MiXCR, run by TCRdb on the 5' RACE reads, gives a single entry per CDR3 protein. The sample carries around 990,000 distinct CDR3 sequences, approximately 26% recorded once. These data were also reused for a study on T cells of mothers and their children.

The sequenced sample was blood. The receptors were gathered from a girl aged 2 to 9 in good health.

This clonotype was observed a few times. V and J are TRBV29-1 and TRBJ1-2, with TRBD1 identical over 9 bases. The CDR3 runs 12 residues. Unmatched junction bases numbered 5, after V lost 7 bases and J lost 5 bases. Germline V gives CDR1 SQVTM, CDR2 ANQGSEA. The chain's CDR3 is CSALQGAYGYTF. The CDR3 DNA reads TGCAGCGCCTTACAGGGGGCTTATGGCTACACCTTC.

This clonotype was picked up a small number of times. This chain links TRBV29-1 with TRBJ2-5; 12 nucleotides align to TRBD2. Per the germline V gene, CDR1 is SQVTM and CDR2 is ANQGSEA. The CDR3 consists of 13 residues. V dropped 5 bases and J dropped 7; count of bases not matched to a gene: 5. The CDR3 region has the DNA TGCAGCGTTCCTAGCGGGGGGGATGGGACCCAGTACTTC. It translates to CSVPSGGDGTQYF.

This clonotype has only one observation. The chain uses TRBV20-1 and TRBJ1-1; 10 bases agree with TRBD1. The CDR3 is made up of 15 amino acids. Looked up from germline, CDR1 is DFQATT and CDR2 is SNEGSKA (reference sequence). V trimming: 5 bases; J trimming: 4 bases; junction bases outside the gene matches: 10. This CDR3 is CSAANRDRGGTEAFF. CDR3 DNA: TGCAGTGCTGCCAACCGGGACAGGGGTGGCACTGAAGCTTTCTTT.

The chain couples TRBV12-3 or TRBV12-4 to TRBJ1-5; D is unclear. The CDR3 extends over 11 amino acids. V lost 10 bases and J lost 9, with 13 bases in between. Here the CDR3 DNA reads TGTGCCACAGGATTGGGTGGGCCCCAGCATTTT. Residues: CATGLGGPQHF.

This clonotype was detected only a few times. The V call is TRBV12-3 or TRBV12-4, the J call TRBJ1-4; no firm D call. Trimming shortened V by 5 bases and J by 13 bases, and 11 bases separated the two germline ends. The CDR3 consists of 11 residues. The CDR3 loop reads CASSPRVRLFF. The CDR3 DNA is TGTGCCAGCAGTCCTAGAGTAAGACTGTTTTTT.

The genes are TRBV14 and TRBJ2-3, with 7 bases fitting TRBD2. The germline CDR1 and CDR2 sequences are SGHDN and FVKESK. The CDR3 runs 13 residues. V was pared by 7 bases and J by 1 base, with 2 bases of the junction left unmatched. The CDR3 nucleotides read TGTGCCAGCATGGGAGGGGGCACAGATACGCAGTATTTT. Protein product: CASMGGGTDTQYF.

This chain joins TRBV15 and TRBJ2-3; no clear D gene. V lost 1 base and J lost 6, with 8 bases in between. CDR3 length: 13 residues. Germline CDR1 is LNHNV and CDR2 is YYDKDF (reference sequence). This chain's CDR3 is CATSRVSLDTQYF. CDR3 in DNA: TGTGCCACCAGCAGAGTAAGCTTGGATACGCAGTATTTT.

This clonotype showed up just a few times. The junction shows a germline mismatch at one end, possibly a read error. The chain has TRBV2 and TRBJ2-5; unclear D gene. The germline gives CDR1 SNHLY, CDR2 FYNNEI. The CDR3 spans 8 residues. Here the CDR3 reads CASQTLLF. The CDR3 nucleotides read TGTGCCAGTCAGACATTACTCTTC.

This clonotype was recorded a few times. The chain carries TRBV11-2 and TRBJ1-5, with 7 bases lining up with TRBD1. This CDR3 has 15 amino acids. V shed 5 bases, J shed 2 bases, and the junction held 6 bases outside the gene matches. CDR1 and CDR2 (germline): SGHAT, FQNNGV. The CDR3 protein is CASSTGAGGNQPQHF. The CDR3 nucleotides read TGTGCCAGCAGCACAGGGGCAGGAGGCAATCAGCCCCAGCATTTT.

Concerning this clonotype itself: One end of the junction does not line up with germline, which may come from a read error. V is TRBV29-1 and J is TRBJ2-3; 8 bases match TRBD1. CDR3 length equals 12 residues. Germline V gives CDR1 SQVTM, CDR2 ANQGSEA. CDR3: CSATGAEGSQNF. DNA of the CDR3: TGCAGCGCGACAGGGGCCGAGGGATCACAGAATTTT.

This clonotype was seen more than once but under ten times. CDR3 sequence: CSVLYLGASEQYF. The CDR3 DNA reads TGCAGCGTGCTCTATCTGGGGGCCTCCGAGCAGTACTTC. The chain links TRBV29-1 to TRBJ2-7; the D gene is possibly TRBD1 (6 bases). Trimming removed 6 bases from V and 6 bases from J, with 18 bases in between. The length of the CDR3 is 13 residues. Germline assignment: CDR1 SQVTM and CDR2 ANQGSEA.

The genes are TRBV20-1 and TRBJ2-1; 8 nucleotides align to TRBD2. The CDR3 loop spans 16 amino acids. Germline V CDR1 and CDR2: DFQATT, SNEGSKA (reference sequence). The ends lost 5 bases at V and 5 bases at J; junction bases unmatched: 14. CDR3 sequence reads: CSALTQMGLVNNEQFF. In nucleotides, the CDR3 is TGCAGTGCTTTAACTCAAATGGGACTAGTTAACAATGAGCAGTTCTTC.

The J gene is TRBJ2-3, the V gene TRBV10-2, with D uncertain. V shed 8 bases and J shed 0 bases, with 12 bases lying between them. Per the germline V gene, CDR1 is WSHSY and CDR2 is SAAADI. The CDR3 is 14 residues long. Written as DNA, the CDR3 is TGCGCCAGCTACTCGTACTCTAGCACAGATACGCAGTATTTT. It yields the protein CASYSYSSTDTQYF.

The rearrangement uses TRBV12-3 or TRBV12-4 and TRBJ2-7; D gene unclear. The CDR3 consists of 15 residues. The V end was cut by 3 bases, the J end by 0 bases, with 12 bases between. The CDR3 DNA reads TGTGCCAGCAGTTTCCTCCCCTCGGACTCCTACGAGCAGTACTTC. Amino acid sequence: CASSFLPSDSYEQYF.

V is TRBV28 and J is TRBJ1-2, with D hard to call. Trimming removed 5 bases at V and 8 bases at J, with 21 bases between. CDR1 MDHEN and CDR2 SYDVKM come from the germline V gene. The CDR3 extends over 15 amino acids. CDR3 loop: CASSPILLLEMGYTF. The CDR3 DNA reads TGTGCCAGCAGTCCTATCCTCCTTTTAGAGATGGGCTACACCTTC.

This chain connects TRBV4-1 to TRBJ2-5; no clear D. The germline gives CDR1 MGHRA, CDR2 YSYEKL. With 2 bases removed from V and 4 bases from J, the gap between germline ends came to 11 bases. The CDR3 consists of 14 residues. The CDR3 region is CASSQRVGRETQYF. In nucleotides, the CDR3 is TGCGCCAGCAGCCAACGGGTAGGGCGAGAGACCCAGTACTTC.